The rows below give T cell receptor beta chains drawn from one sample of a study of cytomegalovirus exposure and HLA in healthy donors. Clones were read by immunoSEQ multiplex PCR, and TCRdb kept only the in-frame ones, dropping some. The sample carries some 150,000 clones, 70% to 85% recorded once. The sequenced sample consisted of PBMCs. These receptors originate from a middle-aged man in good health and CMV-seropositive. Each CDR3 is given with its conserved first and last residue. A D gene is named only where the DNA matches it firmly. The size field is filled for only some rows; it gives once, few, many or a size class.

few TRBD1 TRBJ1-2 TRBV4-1 TGCGCCAGCAGCCAAGGAAAGTGGACAGGGAACGGCTACACCTTC CASSQGKWTGNGYTF
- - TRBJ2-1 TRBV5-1 TGCGCCAGCAGCCGAATAGGGGGCTCCTACAATGAGCAGTTCTTC CASSRIGGSYNEQFF
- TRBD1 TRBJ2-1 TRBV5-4 TGTGCCAGCAGCACGGGACAGTTCTTTACAATGAGGCAGTTCTTC CASSTGQFFTMRQFF
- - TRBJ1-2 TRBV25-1 TGTGCCAGCAGTGACCAAGGGGTTGGGGGCTACACCTTC CASSDQGVGGYTF
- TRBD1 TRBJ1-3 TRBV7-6 TGTGCCAGCAGGACAGGGCCCTCTGGAAACACCATATATTTT CASRTGPSGNTIYF
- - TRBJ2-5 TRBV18 TGTGCCAGCTCACCTATAGACAGGTCTGTTTGGGAGACCCAGTACTTC CASSPIDRSVWETQYF
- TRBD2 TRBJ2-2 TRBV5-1 TGCGCCAGCAGCTCAGGACTAGCGGGAGTGGCCGGGGAGCTGTTTTTT CASSSGLAGVAGELFF
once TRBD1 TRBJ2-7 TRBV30 TGTGCCTGGACCGTACTACGGGACAGAGCGAGGGAGCAGTACTTC CAWTVLRDRAREQYF
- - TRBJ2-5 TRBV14 TGTGCCAGCGCCAAAATATCGGGAGACTTGAAAGAGACCCAGTACTTC CASAKISGDLKETQYF
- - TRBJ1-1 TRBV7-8 TGTGCCAGCAGCGTTGTTCGGGGGGCCACTGAAGCTTTCTTT CASSVVRGATEAFF
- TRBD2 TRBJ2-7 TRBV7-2 TGTGCCAGCACCCAGCGGGGGCGTACCTACGAGCAGTACTTC CASTQRGRTYEQYF
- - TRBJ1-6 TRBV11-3 TGTGCCAGCAGCTTCACGGGGAATTCACCCCTCCACTTT CASSFTGNSPLHF
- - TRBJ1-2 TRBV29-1 TGCAGCGTTCGGGATGGCAAATTCTATGGCTACACCTTC CSVRDGKFYGYTF
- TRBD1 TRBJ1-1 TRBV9 TGTGCCAGCAGCGTCTCAGGGGGGTGGTACACTGAAGCTTTCTTT CASSVSGGWYTEAFF
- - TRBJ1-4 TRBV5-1 TGCGCCAGCAGCTCGGACAGTACTCATGAAAAACTGTTTTTT CASSSDSTHEKLFF
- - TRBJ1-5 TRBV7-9 TGTGCCAGCAGCCCGGGGGGGAGTTATAGCAATCAGCCCCAGCATTTT CASSPGGSYSNQPQHF
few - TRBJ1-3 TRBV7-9 TGTGCCAGCAAGGGGTATGATCGTGGAAACACCATATATTTT CASKGYDRGNTIYF
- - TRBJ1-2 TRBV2 TGTGCCAGCAGTGACTACAGGGTTGGCTACACCTTC CASSDYRVGYTF
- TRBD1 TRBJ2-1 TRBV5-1 TGCGCCAGCAGCTTGTTTACAGGGGGCGATGAGCAGTTCTTC CASSLFTGGDEQFF
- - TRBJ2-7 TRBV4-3 TGCGCCAGCAGCCAAATCCAAGGGAGCGAGCAGTACTTC CASSQIQGSEQYF
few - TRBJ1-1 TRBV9 TGTGCCAGCAGCGTAGGGCAGTCGAACACTGAAGCTTTCTTT CASSVGQSNTEAFF
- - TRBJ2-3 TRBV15 TGTGCCACCAGCTGGGAGGTAACGTACACAGATACGCAGTATTTT CATSWEVTYTDTQYF
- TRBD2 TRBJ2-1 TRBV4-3 TGCGCCAGCAGCCAGAGGGCCACTAGCGGGGGAAGCTCCTACAATGAGCAGTTCTTC CASSQRATSGGSSYNEQFF
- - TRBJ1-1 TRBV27 TGTGCCAGCAGACTCGCAGGGGAAGCTTTCTTT CASRLAGEAFF
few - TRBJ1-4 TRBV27 TGTGCCAGCAGTTTATCGGGGGGATCTAATGAAAAACTGTTTTTT CASSLSGGSNEKLFF
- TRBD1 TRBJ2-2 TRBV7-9 TGTGCCAGCAGCTACTACCCGGGACAGGGTATCACCGGGGAGCTGTTTTTT CASSYYPGQGITGELFF
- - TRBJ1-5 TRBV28 TGTGCCAGCAGTCCAATTATTAAGGGCGGAGGGCAGCCCCAGCATTTT CASSPIIKGGGQPQHF
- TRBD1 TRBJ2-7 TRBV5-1 TGCGCCAGCAGATCCCGCAACGACAGGGAATACTACGAGCAGTACTTC CASRSRNDREYYEQYF
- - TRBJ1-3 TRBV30 TGTGCCTGGAAAACGGGTTTCTCTGGAAACACCATATATTTT CAWKTGFSGNTIYF
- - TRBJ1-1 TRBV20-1 TGCAGTGCTAGGGACACCGAAGCTTTCTTT CSARDTEAFF
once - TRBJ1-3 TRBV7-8 TGTGCCAGCAGCTTTATGGGTCTGGGGGGCTCTGGAAACACCATATATTTT CASSFMGLGGSGNTIYF
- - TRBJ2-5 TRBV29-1 TGCAGCGTTGCGGCCAGGGAAGAGACCCAGTACTTC CSVAAREETQYF
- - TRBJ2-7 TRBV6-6 TGTGCCAGCAGAACAGGGTTCTACGAGCAGTACTTC CASRTGFYEQYF
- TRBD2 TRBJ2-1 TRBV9 TGTGCCAGCAGCGTCCTAGCGGGAGGCAATGAGCAGTTCTTC CASSVLAGGNEQFF
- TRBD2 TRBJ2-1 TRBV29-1 TGCAGCGTCAGCGGGGGGGCAGTCAATGAGCAGTTCTTC CSVSGGAVNEQFF
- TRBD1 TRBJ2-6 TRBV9 TGTGCCAGCATATCCGGGACAGGGAACTCTGGGGCCAACGTCCTGACTTTC CASISGTGNSGANVLTF
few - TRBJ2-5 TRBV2 TGTGCCAGCAGTTTCGTGCTAGAAGAGACCCAGTACTTC CASSFVLEETQYF
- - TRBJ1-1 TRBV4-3 TGCGCCAGCAGCCGGATACAGGGGAACACTGAAGCTTTCTTT CASSRIQGNTEAFF
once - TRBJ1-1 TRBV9 TGTGCCAGCAGCGTTACAGGACGGAGCCCTGAAGCTTTCTTT CASSVTGRSPEAFF